The TCR beta chain under discussion was sequenced for a study of blood T cell repertoires in COVID-19. Across the whole study: Acute-phase and convalescent COVID-19 samples originated in the United States, Italy and Spain. From T cells, B-cell-depleted T cells, or PBMCs came the material, which was cDNA or gDNA.

The CDR3 is 11 amino acids. Germline CDR1 reads WSHSY; CDR2 reads SAAADI. Trimming took off 7 bases at V and 4 bases at J, with 7 bases between the two ends. Original processing notes: Researchers report that nucleated cell counts were estimated from reference gene primer amplification. TCRdb's table, derived via immunoSEQ multiplex PCR, lists solely in-frame clones and lacks some. V and J calls and clone size are as listed in that table; D and trimming were resolved from the DNA. The table lists some 160,000 clones, around 81% of them singletons. The chain joins TRBV10-2 to TRBJ1-1; no firm D call. The sample comprised peripheral blood. This TCR was recovered from a man aged 65 to 79 with active or convalescent COVID-19. CDR3 in amino acids: CASKFGTEAFF. CDR3 DNA sequence: TGCGCCAGCAAATTCGGCACTGAAGCTTTCTTT.